One sample yielded the 17 T cell receptor beta chains listed below, sequenced in a study of T cells in Graves' hyperthyroidism and ophthalmopathy. RNA transcripts yielded amplified TCR beta CDR3 regions. The TCR CDR3 first-round RT-PCR relied on the HTBI primer set. MiXCR was run by TCRdb on the multiplex PCR reads, yielding one entry per CDR3 protein. The sample gives around 800,000 distinct CDR3 sequences, 38% of which show up once; 7% to 10% is in the top ten. The specimen sequenced was blood. The receptors come from a man younger than 35 with Graves' hyperthyroidism.

The V call is TRBV5-6, the J call TRBJ2-5; no definite D call. Between the trimmed V and J ends, which lost 1 base and 5 bases, there was a span of 9 bases. The germline V gene encodes CDR1 SGHDT and CDR2 YYEEEE. The CDR3 runs to 13 residues. The CDR3 region has the DNA TGTGCCAGCAGCTTGAAGAACGGGGAGACCCAGTACTTC. Translated: CASSLKNGETQYF.

This clonotype turned up a few times. V gene TRBV20-1 combines with J gene TRBJ2-7, with D perhaps TRBD2 (7 bases). The CDR3 runs to 13 residues. CDR1 is DFQATT and CDR2 is SNEGSKA in the germline V gene (reference sequence). CDR3 sequence: CSSWGGLYHEQYF. In nucleotides, the CDR3 is TGCAGCAGCTGGGGGGGGCTTTACCACGAGCAGTACTTC.

The sample holds one count of this clonotype. This chain links TRBV11-2 with TRBJ2-7; tentatively, D is TRBD1 or TRBD2 (5 bases each). Between the trimmed V and J ends, which lost 4 bases and 2 bases, there was a span of 15 bases. There are 15 residues in the CDR3. Germline V lookup: CDR1 SGHAT, CDR2 FQNNGV. In DNA form, the CDR3 reads TGTGCCAGCAGCTATTGGGGGAAAAAAACCTACGAGCAGTACTTC. Translating gives CASSYWGKKTYEQYF.

There are a few counts of this clonotype. The rearrangement uses TRBV9 and TRBJ2-7; D is tentatively TRBD1 or TRBD2 (6 bases each). In germline, CDR1 is SGDLS, CDR2 YYNGEE. V shed 6 bases and J shed 3 bases, with 16 bases lying between them. CDR3 length equals 14 residues. In DNA, the CDR3 is TGTGCCAGCAACCCGGTGGGGGGACACTACGAGCAGTACTTC. Amino acid sequence: CASNPVGGHYEQYF.

Ten or more counts support this clonotype. The chain has TRBV2 and TRBJ2-6; D may be TRBD1 (5 bases). Trimming took 7 bases from V and 0 from J, leaving 10 bases between them. Germline V gene sequence: CDR1 SNHLY, CDR2 FYNNEI. This CDR3 has 15 residues. The CDR3 DNA is TGTGCCAGCATCCAGGGCTACTCTGGGGCCAACGTCCTGACTTTC. Translating gives CASIQGYSGANVLTF.

There are many counts of this clonotype. The chain joins TRBV20-1 to TRBJ1-6; D is uncertain. The germline CDR1 and CDR2 sequences are DFQATT and SNEGSKA (reference sequence). Trimming removed 1 base at V and 8 bases at J, with 9 bases between. There are 13 residues in the CDR3. Here the CDR3 reads CSARGERDSPLHF. The CDR3 region has the DNA TGCAGTGCTAGAGGGGAGCGTGATTCACCCCTCCACTTT.

Details on this clonotype: At one end the junction does not follow the germline gene, possibly because of a read error. The chain has TRBV7-9 and TRBJ2-7, with unresolved D. From germline, CDR1 is SEHNR and CDR2 FQNEAQ (reference sequence). The CDR3 extends over 13 amino acids. CDR3 bases: TGCGCCAGCAGCCGAGATTCCGGGTACGAGCAGTACTTC. It specifies CASSRDSGYEQYF.

The chain carries TRBV7-3 and TRBJ1-2; 10 nucleotides align to TRBD1. J lost 6 bases, V lost 6 bases, and 16 bases had no gene match. Germline assignment: CDR1 SGHTA and CDR2 FQGTGA. CDR3 size: 17 residues. The CDR3 loop reads CASSGVGTGAFRDGYTF. The CDR3 nucleotides read TGTGCCAGCAGTGGAGTGGGGACAGGGGCGTTTAGGGATGGCTACACCTTC.

At least ten counts were recorded for this clonotype. The rearrangement joins TRBV25-1 to TRBJ2-7; the D call may be TRBD1 or TRBD2 (5 bases each). The CDR3 is 13 amino acids. Trimming took off 4 bases at V and 5 bases at J, with 12 bases between the two ends. Looked up from germline, CDR1 is MGHDK and CDR2 is SYGVNS. CDR3 nucleotide sequence: TGTGCCAGCAGTGGGGTCGGGGACGACGAGCAGTACTTC. This sequence encodes CASSGVGDDEQYF.

The gene calls are TRBV7-9 and TRBJ2-7; maybe TRBD2 (5 bases). Trimming took off 1 base at V and 10 bases at J, with 11 bases between the two ends. Germline V gives CDR1 SEHNR, CDR2 FQNEAQ (reference sequence). This CDR3 is 12 amino acids long. CDR3 nucleotides: TGTGCCAGCAGCTTAGTCACCGGGGAACAGTACTTC. Protein sequence: CASSLVTGEQYF. The full variable domain, its missing parts supplied by reference TRBV7-9 and TRBJ2-7, is DTGVSQNPRHKITKRGQNVTFRCDPISEHNRLYWYRQTLGQGPEFLTYFQNEAQLEKSRLLSDRFSAERPKGSFSTLEIQRTEQGDSAMYLCASSLVTGEQYFGPGTRLTVT.

This clonotype was observed a few times. V usage is TRBV19 and J usage is TRBJ2-6; D is unclear. V lost 5 bases, J lost 0 bases, and 14 bases lay in between. Germline V gene sequence: CDR1 LNHDA, CDR2 SQIVND (reference sequence). The CDR3 consists of 17 residues. The CDR3 sequence: CASSPLLTLSGANVLTF. The DNA of the CDR3 is TGTGCCAGTAGTCCTTTACTTACCCTCTCTGGGGCCAACGTCCTGACTTTC.

This clonotype was detected only a few times. The chain carries TRBV4-1 and TRBJ2-5; D gene ambiguous. The V end was cut by 1 base, the J end by 0 bases, with 12 bases between. The CDR3 has 16 residues. CDR1 is MGHRA and CDR2 is YSYEKL in the germline V gene. The CDR3 DNA follows: TGCGCCAGCAGCCAAGGAACGGATGGGGACCAAGAGACCCAGTACTTC. Its protein is CASSQGTDGDQETQYF.

The gene calls are TRBV12-3 or TRBV12-4 and TRBJ1-1, with D unresolved. V lost 6 bases to trimming and J lost 6 bases, with 11 bases between them. This CDR3 comprises 12 residues. Here the CDR3 reads CASSSEVPEAFF. DNA for the CDR3: TGTGCCAGCAGCTCTGAGGTCCCTGAAGCTTTCTTT.

This clonotype is a singleton in its sample. This CDR3 is CASSYSADRGGTEAFF. CDR3 sequence (DNA): TGTGCCAGCAGTTACTCGGCGGACAGGGGTGGGACTGAAGCTTTCTTT. The gene calls are TRBV9 and TRBJ1-1; the match to TRBD1 covers 9 bases. Germline V gene data show CDR1 as SGDLS and CDR2 as YYNGEE. The ends lost 5 bases at V and 5 bases at J; junction bases unmatched: 13. CDR3 length equals 16 residues.

V and J are TRBV2 and TRBJ2-6; 8 nucleotides match TRBD2. The CDR3 consists of 16 residues. Germline loops: CDR1 SNHLY, CDR2 FYNNEI. V lost 4 bases and J lost 4; bases outside the gene matches: 6. This chain's CDR3 is CASSGSGRYGANVLTF. The CDR3 DNA reads as TGTGCCAGCAGTGGGAGCGGGAGATACGGGGCCAACGTCCTGACTTTC.

In its sample, this clonotype was seen many times. Its ends do not fully match the called genes, so a read error is possible. The chain recombines TRBV10-3 with TRBJ1-5; weak D call: TRBD1 (5 bases). Germline V gene sequence: CDR1 ENHRY, CDR2 SYGVKD. CDR3 length: 14 residues. The CDR3 spells CASSFGDANQPQHF. CDR3 nucleotide sequence: TGTGCCAGCAGTTTCGGGGACGCCAATCAGCCCCAGCATTTT.

This clonotype was detected many times. The V and J genes are TRBV2 and TRBJ2-7; the D is unclear. This CDR3 spans 13 amino acids. Germline CDR1 is SNHLY and CDR2 is FYNNEI. Between the trimmed V and J ends, which lost 6 bases and 0 bases, there was a span of 9 bases. The chain's CDR3 is CASRGFVSYEQYF. DNA of the CDR3: TGTGCCAGCAGGGGTTTCGTCTCCTACGAGCAGTACTTC. Together with reference TRBV2 and TRBJ2-7, the CDR3 gives the full variable domain: EPEVTQTPSHQVTQMGQEVILRCVPISNHLYFYWYRQILGQKVEFLVSFYNNEISEKSEIFDDQFSVERPDGSNFTLKIRSTKLEDSAMYFCASRGFVSYEQYFGPGTRLTVT.